The TCR beta chain under discussion was sequenced for a study of blood T cell repertoires in COVID-19. The wider study: Both acute and convalescent COVID-19 samples were obtained from the United States, Italy and Spain.

V trimming: 5 bases; J trimming: 3 bases; junction bases outside the gene matches: 13. CDR3 length equals 17 residues. The germline gives CDR1 KGHSH, CDR2 LQKENI. Per the study methods: Nucleated cell number was recorded as an estimate derived from reference gene primer amplification. Assay: immunoSEQ multiplex PCR; the TCRdb copy retains only in-frame clones and omits some. The V and J calls and clone size come from that table; D and trimming were worked out from the DNA. The table includes around 270,000 clones, 84% detected once. The source material was peripheral blood. This TCR derives from a man in his sixties with acute or convalescent COVID-19. The rearrangement uses TRBV18 and TRBJ2-3; 8 nucleotides agree with TRBD2. The CDR3 DNA follows: TGTGCCAGCTCATCTTCGACGCCCGGGGGGGATACAGATACGCAGTATTTT. Translated: CASSSSTPGGDTDTQYF.